This T cell receptor (beta chain) was sequenced for a study of blood T cell repertoires in COVID-19. Measured with immunoSEQ multiplex PCR; TCRdb has only the in-frame clones, and not every one. The sample yields over 30,000 clones, about nine tenths seen once. This clone came up once. V was pared by 0 bases and J by 6 bases, with 9 bases between. The CDR3 sequence is 13 residues long. The germline CDR1 and CDR2 sequences are SGHKS and YYEKEE (reference sequence). This chain joins TRBV5-5 and TRBJ1-1; D ambiguous. This receptor was taken from a human donor with active COVID-19. The donor label of this sample is uncertain. The source material was peripheral blood. The chain's CDR3 is CASSLVSAAEAFF. The CDR3 region has the DNA TGTGCCAGCAGCTTGGTTTCGGCGGCTGAAGCTTTCTTT.